This T cell receptor (beta chain) was sequenced for a study of T cell responses to AZD1222 COVID-19 vaccine. For this clone: Its specificity is not known. Within the sample, other DNA sequences also encode this same CDR3.

Here immunoSEQ multiplex PCR was the method, and the copy in TCRdb shows in-frame clones only, minus some. The data hold approximately 100,000 clones, with around nine tenths observed a single time. Study findings and constraints: Repertoires were obtained only post-peak T cell response. It should be noted that donors were predominantly white British and more often female, and clonal diversity was possibly underestimated. Spike as a whole was targeted by vaccine-associated CD4 TCRs, dominant at 160-218 and 743-854. Spike-specific TCR breadth rose after two AZD1222 doses, and depth rose as well.

Germline V gives CDR1 MNHEY, CDR2 SVGAGI. Trimming left V 6 bases short and J 5 bases short, with 13 bases between. The CDR3 is made up of 13 amino acids. The clonotype originates from an adult in good health. This chain links TRBV6-5 with TRBJ1-1; D gene ambiguous. The specimen comprised peripheral blood, sampled on day 0 of AZD1222 vaccination. The CDR3 bases are TGTGCCAGCAGCTTTACCAGGCTTACTGAAGCTTTCTTT. The encoded protein is CASSFTRLTEAFF.